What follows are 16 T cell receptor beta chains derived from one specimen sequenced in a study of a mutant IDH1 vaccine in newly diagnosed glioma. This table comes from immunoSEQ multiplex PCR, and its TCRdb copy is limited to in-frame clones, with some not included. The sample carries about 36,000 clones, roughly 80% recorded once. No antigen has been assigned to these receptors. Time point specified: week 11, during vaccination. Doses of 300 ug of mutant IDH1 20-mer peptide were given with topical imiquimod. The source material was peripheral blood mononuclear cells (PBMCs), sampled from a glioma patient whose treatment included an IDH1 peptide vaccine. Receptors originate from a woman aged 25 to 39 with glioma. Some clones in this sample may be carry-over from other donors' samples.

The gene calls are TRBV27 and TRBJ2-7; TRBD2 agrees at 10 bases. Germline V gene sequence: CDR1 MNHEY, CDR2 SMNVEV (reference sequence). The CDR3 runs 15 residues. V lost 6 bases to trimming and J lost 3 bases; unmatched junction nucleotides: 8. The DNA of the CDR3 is TGTGCCAGCAGCCCACTAGCGGGAACTAACTACGAGCAGTACTTC. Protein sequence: CASSPLAGTNYEQYF.

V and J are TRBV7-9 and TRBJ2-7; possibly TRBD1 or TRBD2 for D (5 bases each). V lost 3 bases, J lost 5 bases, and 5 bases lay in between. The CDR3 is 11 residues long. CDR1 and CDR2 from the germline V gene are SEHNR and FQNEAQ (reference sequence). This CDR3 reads CASSLGDEQYF. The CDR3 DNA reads TGTGCCAGCAGCTTGGGGGACGAGCAGTACTTC.

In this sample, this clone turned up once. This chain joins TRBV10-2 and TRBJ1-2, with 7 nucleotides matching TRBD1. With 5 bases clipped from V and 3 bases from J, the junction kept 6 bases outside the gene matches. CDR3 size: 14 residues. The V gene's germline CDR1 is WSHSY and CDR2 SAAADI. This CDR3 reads CASSPGRGYYGYTF. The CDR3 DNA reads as TGCGCCAGCAGTCCCGGCAGGGGGTACTATGGCTACACCTTC.

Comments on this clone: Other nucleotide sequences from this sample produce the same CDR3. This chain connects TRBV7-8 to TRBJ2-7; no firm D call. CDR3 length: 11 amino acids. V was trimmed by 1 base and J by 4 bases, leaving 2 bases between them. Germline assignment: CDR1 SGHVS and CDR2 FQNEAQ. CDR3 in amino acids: CASSLEYEQYF. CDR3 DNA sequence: TGTGCCAGCAGCTTAGAGTACGAGCAGTACTTC. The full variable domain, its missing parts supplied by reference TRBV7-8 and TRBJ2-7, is GAGVSQSPRYKVAKRGQDVALRCDPISGHVSLFWYQQALGQGPEFLTYFQNEAQLDKSGLPSDRFFAERPEGSVSTLKIQRTQQEDSAVYLCASSLEYEQYFGPGTRLTVT.

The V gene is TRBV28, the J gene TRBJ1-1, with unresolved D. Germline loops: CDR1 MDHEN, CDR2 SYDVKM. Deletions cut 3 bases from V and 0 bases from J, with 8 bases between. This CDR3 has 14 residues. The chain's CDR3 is CASSFQALNTEAFF. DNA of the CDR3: TGTGCCAGCAGTTTTCAGGCCCTGAACACTGAAGCTTTCTTT.

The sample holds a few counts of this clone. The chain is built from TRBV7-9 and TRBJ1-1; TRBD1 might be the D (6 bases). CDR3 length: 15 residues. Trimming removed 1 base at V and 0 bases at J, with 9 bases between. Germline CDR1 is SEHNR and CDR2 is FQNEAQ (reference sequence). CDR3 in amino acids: CASSLVAGVNTEAFF. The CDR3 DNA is TGTGCCAGCAGCTTAGTGGCAGGGGTGAACACTGAAGCTTTCTTT. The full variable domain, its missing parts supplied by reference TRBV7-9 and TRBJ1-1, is DTGVSQNPRHKITKRGQNVTFRCDPISEHNRLYWYRQTLGQGPEFLTYFQNEAQLEKSRLLSDRFSAERPKGSFSTLEIQRTEQGDSAMYLCASSLVAGVNTEAFFGQGTRLTVV.

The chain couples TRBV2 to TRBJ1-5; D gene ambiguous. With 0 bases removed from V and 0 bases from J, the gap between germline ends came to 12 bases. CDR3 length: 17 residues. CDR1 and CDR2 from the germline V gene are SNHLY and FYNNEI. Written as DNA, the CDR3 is TGTGCCAGCAGTGAAGCGCAGTCGCATAATAGCAATCAGCCCCAGCATTTT. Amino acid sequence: CASSEAQSHNSNQPQHF.

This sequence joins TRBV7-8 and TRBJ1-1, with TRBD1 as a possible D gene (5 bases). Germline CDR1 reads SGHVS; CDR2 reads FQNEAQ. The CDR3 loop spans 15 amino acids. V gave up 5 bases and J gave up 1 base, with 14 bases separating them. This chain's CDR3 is CASSTTGTANTEAFF. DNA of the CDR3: TGTGCCAGCAGCACTACCGGGACCGCGAACACTGAAGCTTTCTTT. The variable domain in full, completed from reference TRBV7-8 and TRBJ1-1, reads GAGVSQSPRYKVAKRGQDVALRCDPISGHVSLFWYQQALGQGPEFLTYFQNEAQLDKSGLPSDRFFAERPEGSVSTLKIQRTQQEDSAVYLCASSTTGTANTEAFFGQGTRLTVV.

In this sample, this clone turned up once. CDR3 sequence (DNA): TGTGCCAGCTACGAGGATCGGGGGACCCAGTACTTC. It translates to CASYEDRGTQYF. The chain joins TRBV2 to TRBJ2-5, with D possibly matching TRBD2 (5 bases). This CDR3 comprises 12 residues. CDR1 is SNHLY, CDR2 FYNNEI, per germline. V lost 8 bases and J lost 7, with 14 bases in between.

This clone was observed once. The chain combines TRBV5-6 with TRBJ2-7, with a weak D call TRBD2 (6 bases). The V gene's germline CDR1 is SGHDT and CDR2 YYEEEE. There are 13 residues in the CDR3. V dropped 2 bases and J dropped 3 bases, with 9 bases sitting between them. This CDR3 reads CASSLVGGYEQYF. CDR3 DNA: TGTGCCAGCAGCTTAGTCGGGGGCTACGAGCAGTACTTC. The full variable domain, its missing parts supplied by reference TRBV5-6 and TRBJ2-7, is DAGVTQSPTHLIKTRGQQVTLRCSPKSGHDTVSWYQQALGQGPQFIFQYYEEEERQRGNFPDRFSGHQFPNYSSELNVNALLLGDSALYLCASSLVGGYEQYFGPGTRLTVT.

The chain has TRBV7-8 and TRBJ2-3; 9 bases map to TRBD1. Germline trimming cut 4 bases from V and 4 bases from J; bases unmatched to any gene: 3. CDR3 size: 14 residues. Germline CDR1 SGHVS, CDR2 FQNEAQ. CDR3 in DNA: TGTGCCAGCAGCTCCGGGACAGGGTCAGATACGCAGTATTTT. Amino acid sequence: CASSSGTGSDTQYF.

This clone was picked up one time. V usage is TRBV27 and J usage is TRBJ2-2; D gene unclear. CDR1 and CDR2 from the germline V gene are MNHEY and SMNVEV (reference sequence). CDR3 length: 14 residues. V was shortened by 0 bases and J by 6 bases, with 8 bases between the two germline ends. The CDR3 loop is CASSLSTRPGELFF. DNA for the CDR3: TGTGCCAGCAGTTTATCGACTCGCCCCGGGGAGCTGTTTTTT.

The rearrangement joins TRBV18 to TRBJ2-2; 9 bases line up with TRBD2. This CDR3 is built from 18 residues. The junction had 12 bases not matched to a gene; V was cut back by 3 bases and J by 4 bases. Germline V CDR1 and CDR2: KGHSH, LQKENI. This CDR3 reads CASSPRASGIGGTGELFF. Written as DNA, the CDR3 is TGTGCCAGCTCACCGAGGGCTAGCGGGATAGGAGGCACCGGGGAGCTGTTTTTT.

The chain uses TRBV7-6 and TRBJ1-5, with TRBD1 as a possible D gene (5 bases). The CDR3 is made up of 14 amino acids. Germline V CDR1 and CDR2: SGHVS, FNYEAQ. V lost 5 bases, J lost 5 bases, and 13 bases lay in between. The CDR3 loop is CASSPGGFYQPQHF. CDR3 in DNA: TGTGCCAGCAGCCCCGGGGGGTTCTATCAGCCCCAGCATTTT.

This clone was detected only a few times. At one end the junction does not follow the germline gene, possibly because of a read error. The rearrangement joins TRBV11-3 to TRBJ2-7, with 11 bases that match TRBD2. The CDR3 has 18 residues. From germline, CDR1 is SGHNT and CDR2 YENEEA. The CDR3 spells CASSLDRGGLAGSYEQYF. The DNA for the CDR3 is TGTGCCAGCAGCCTAGACCGGGGCGGACTAGCGGGTTCCTACGAGCAGTACTTC.

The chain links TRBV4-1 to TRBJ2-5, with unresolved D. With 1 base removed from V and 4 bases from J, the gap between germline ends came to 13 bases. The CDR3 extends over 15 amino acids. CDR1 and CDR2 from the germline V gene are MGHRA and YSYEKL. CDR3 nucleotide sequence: TGCGCCAGCAGCCAAGTCCAGAAGGGCACAGAGACCCAGTACTTC. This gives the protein CASSQVQKGTETQYF.